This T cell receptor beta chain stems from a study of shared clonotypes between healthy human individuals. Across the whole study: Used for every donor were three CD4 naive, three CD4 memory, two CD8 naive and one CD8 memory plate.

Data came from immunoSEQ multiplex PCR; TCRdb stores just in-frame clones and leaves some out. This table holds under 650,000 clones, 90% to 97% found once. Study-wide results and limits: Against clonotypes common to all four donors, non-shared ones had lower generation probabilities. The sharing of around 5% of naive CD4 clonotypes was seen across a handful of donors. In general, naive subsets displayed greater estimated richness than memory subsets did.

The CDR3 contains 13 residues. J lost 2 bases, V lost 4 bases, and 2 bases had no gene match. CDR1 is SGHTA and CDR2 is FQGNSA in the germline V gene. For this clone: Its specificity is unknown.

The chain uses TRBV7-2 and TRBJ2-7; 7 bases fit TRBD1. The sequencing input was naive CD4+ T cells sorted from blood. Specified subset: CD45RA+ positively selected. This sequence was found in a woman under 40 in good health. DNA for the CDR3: TGTGCCAGCAGCTGGGGACAGACCTACGAGCAGTACTTC. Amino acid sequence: CASSWGQTYEQYF.